Listed below are T cell receptor beta chains from one sample, sequenced in a study of T cells after yellow fever vaccination. TCRdb re-called the 5' RACE reads through MiXCR, storing one row per CDR3 protein. The table lists 300,000 or so distinct CDR3 sequences, roughly 7.5% of them singletons. The input for sequencing was PBMCs, taken approximately 40 days after the first yellow fever vaccination. These receptor sequences come from a man between 18 and 35 years old who received the YFV17D yellow fever vaccine. The CDR3 runs from the conserved cysteine through the conserved F or W. The D gene is left open where the match is weak. Size is stated for part of the rows, as once, few or many counts, or as a class when the clone is expanded.

J gene,clone size,D gene,V gene,CDR3 protein,CDR3 DNA
TRBJ1-2,-,-,TRBV20-1,CSARGQTNSGDGYTF,TGCAGTGCTAGAGGGCAGACCAACTCGGGTGATGGCTACACCTTC
TRBJ1-1,few,-,TRBV3-1,CASSQFGGQPNTEAFF,TGTGCCAGCAGCCAATTCGGTGGACAGCCGAACACTGAAGCTTTCTTT
TRBJ1-6,many,-,TRBV6-1,CASSPRGGSPLHF,TGTGCCAGCAGTCCCAGGGGAGGTTCACCCCTCCACTTT
TRBJ1-2,few,TRBD1,TRBV18,CASSQRTGDNYGYTF,TGTGCCAGCTCACAACGGACAGGCGATAACTATGGCTACACCTTC
TRBJ2-3,few,TRBD2,TRBV9,CASSVRGVDTQYF,TGTGCCAGCAGCGTACGGGGGGTAGATACGCAGTATTTT
TRBJ2-7,many,-,TRBV18,CASSPPGAGREQYF,TGTGCCAGCTCACCACCGGGGGCAGGGCGGGAGCAGTACTTC
TRBJ2-2,-,-,TRBV7-6,CASSLAWGAGELFF,TGTGCCAGCAGCTTAGCTTGGGGGGCCGGGGAGCTGTTTTTT
TRBJ1-6,-,-,TRBV6-5,CASSPRRENSPLHF,TGTGCCAGCAGTCCTCGACGGGAAAATTCACCCCTCCACTTT
TRBJ2-3,many,-,TRBV10-3,CAIKTDRLSSSTDTQYF,TGTGCCATCAAGACCGACAGGCTCTCTTCTAGCACAGATACGCAGTATTTT
TRBJ2-1,few,-,TRBV4-3,CASSQSGLNEQFF,TGCGCCAGCAGCCAATCCGGACTAAATGAGCAGTTCTTC
TRBJ2-5,few,TRBD2,TRBV7-2,CASSSWTSGGAGTQYF,TGTGCCAGCAGCTCCTGGACTAGCGGGGGGGCTGGGACCCAGTACTTC
TRBJ2-5,many,-,TRBV3-1,CASSLLGGGGLQETQYF,TGTGCCAGCAGCCTCCTTGGGGGTGGGGGGCTCCAAGAGACCCAGTACTTC
TRBJ1-6,many,TRBD1,TRBV5-1,CASSLRGTGTPNSPLHF,TGCGCCAGCAGCTTGAGAGGGACAGGGACCCCTAATTCACCCCTCCACTTT
TRBJ2-3,few,-,TRBV4-3,CASSQVSSTQGAAGDTQYF,TGCGCCAGCAGCCAAGTTAGCTCTACCCAGGGGGCAGCGGGGGATACGCAGTATTTT
TRBJ1-2,few,-,TRBV20-1,CSARVASNYGYTF,TGCAGTGCTAGAGTTGCCAGTAACTATGGCTACACCTTC
TRBJ2-7,few,-,TRBV18,CASSPMAGGREQYF,TGTGCCAGCTCACCAATGGCAGGGGGGCGGGAGCAGTACTTC
TRBJ2-6,-,-,TRBV7-2,CASSLPSRANVLTF,TGTGCCAGCAGTCTCCCCTCTCGGGCCAACGTCCTGACTTTC
TRBJ1-4,few,-,TRBV6-2/TRBV6-3,CASSYSAPTRGEKLFF,TGTGCCAGCAGTTACTCGGCCCCGACGAGGGGTGAAAAACTGTTTTTT
TRBJ2-3,few,-,TRBV28,CASSPTLGSTDTQYF,TGTGCCAGCAGTCCAACCCTAGGGAGCACAGATACGCAGTATTTT